These T cell receptor beta chains were read from a single sample in a study of blood T cell repertoires in COVID-19. Measured with immunoSEQ multiplex PCR; TCRdb has only the in-frame clones, and not every one. The table shows under 200,000 clones, with 81% occurring only once. The sample taken for sequencing was PBMCs or T cells enriched from blood (not recorded which). These receptors all stem from a woman aged 35 to 49 with acute COVID-19. The CDR3 runs from the conserved cysteine through the conserved F or W. Fields, in order: V gene, D gene, J gene, clone size, CDR3 protein, CDR3 DNA. A D gene is named only where the DNA matches it firmly. The size of a clone is reported for some rows only, either as once, few or many, or as a class for expanded clones.

v_call: TRBV12-3/TRBV12-4; d_call: NA; j_call: TRBJ1-1; clone_size: few; cdr3_aa: CASKGVTEAFF; cdr3_nt: TGTGCCAGCAAGGGGGTCACTGAAGCTTTCTTT
v_call: TRBV5-1; d_call: NA; j_call: TRBJ2-1; clone_size: NA; cdr3_aa: CASSQTGPPQDNEQFF; cdr3_nt: TGCGCCAGCAGCCAGACAGGCCCCCCTCAAGACAATGAGCAGTTCTTC
v_call: TRBV7-2; d_call: TRBD2; j_call: TRBJ2-5; clone_size: NA; cdr3_aa: CASQRGLAGGETQYF; cdr3_nt: TGTGCCAGCCAGCGGGGACTAGCGGGAGGAGAGACCCAGTACTTC
v_call: TRBV19; d_call: TRBD1; j_call: TRBJ2-3; clone_size: NA; cdr3_aa: CASSIGQGVTDTQYF; cdr3_nt: TGTGCCAGTAGTATCGGACAGGGGGTCACAGATACGCAGTATTTT
v_call: TRBV16; d_call: NA; j_call: TRBJ1-1; clone_size: NA; cdr3_aa: CASSQSFGTSRRDTEAFF; cdr3_nt: TGTGCCAGCAGCCAATCGTTCGGCACTTCCAGGAGGGACACTGAAGCTTTCTTT
v_call: TRBV7-9; d_call: TRBD2; j_call: TRBJ2-3; clone_size: NA; cdr3_aa: CASSQRLAGVSTDTQYF; cdr3_nt: TGTGCCAGCAGCCAAAGACTAGCGGGGGTTTCCACAGATACGCAGTATTTT
v_call: TRBV19; d_call: TRBD2; j_call: TRBJ2-1; clone_size: NA; cdr3_aa: CASSETSGRGNEQFF; cdr3_nt: TGTGCCAGTAGTGAAACTAGCGGGAGGGGCAATGAGCAGTTCTTC
v_call: TRBV6-5; d_call: TRBD2; j_call: TRBJ2-3; clone_size: NA; cdr3_aa: CASSYSLAGVTDTQYF; cdr3_nt: TGTGCCAGCAGTTACAGCCTAGCGGGAGTTACAGATACGCAGTATTTT
v_call: TRBV7-3; d_call: TRBD2; j_call: TRBJ2-7; clone_size: NA; cdr3_aa: CASSSGLAVDEQYF; cdr3_nt: TGTGCCAGCAGCTCCGGACTAGCGGTCGACGAGCAGTACTTC
v_call: TRBV19; d_call: TRBD1; j_call: TRBJ1-5; clone_size: NA; cdr3_aa: CASSKGQGVRQPQHF; cdr3_nt: TGTGCCAGTAGTAAGGGACAGGGGGTCCGTCAGCCCCAGCATTTT
v_call: TRBV24-1; d_call: NA; j_call: TRBJ2-7; clone_size: once; cdr3_aa: CATSDFLFSYEQYF; cdr3_nt: TGTGCCACCAGTGATTTTCTCTTTTCCTACGAGCAGTACTTC
v_call: TRBV30; d_call: TRBD1; j_call: TRBJ1-6; clone_size: NA; cdr3_aa: CAWQQGQAPLHF; cdr3_nt: TGTGCCTGGCAACAGGGGCAGGCACCCCTCCACTTT
v_call: TRBV5-6; d_call: TRBD2; j_call: TRBJ2-1; clone_size: NA; cdr3_aa: CATEKREGRVSGYNEQFF; cdr3_nt: TGTGCCACAGAAAAGCGGGAGGGCCGTGTGTCTGGCTACAATGAGCAGTTCTTC
v_call: TRBV19; d_call: NA; j_call: TRBJ2-1; clone_size: NA; cdr3_aa: CASSIHRQLLTGEQFF; cdr3_nt: TGTGCCAGTAGTATACATCGCCAGCTCTTAACAGGGGAGCAGTTCTTC
v_call: TRBV7-2; d_call: NA; j_call: TRBJ2-3; clone_size: NA; cdr3_aa: CASSSAGTRSTQYF; cdr3_nt: TGTGCCAGCAGTTCCGCCGGGACTCGGAGTACGCAGTATTTT
v_call: TRBV3-1/TRBV3-2; d_call: TRBD2; j_call: TRBJ2-1; clone_size: NA; cdr3_aa: CASSQVGLAGTEQFF; cdr3_nt: TGTGCCAGCAGCCAAGTAGGACTAGCGGGTACTGAGCAGTTCTTC
v_call: TRBV27; d_call: NA; j_call: TRBJ1-6; clone_size: NA; cdr3_aa: CASSLNSYSPLHF; cdr3_nt: TGTGCCAGCAGTTTAAACAGCTATTCACCCCTCCACTTT
v_call: TRBV5-1; d_call: TRBD2; j_call: TRBJ2-1; clone_size: NA; cdr3_aa: CASSSTLGGSNEQFF; cdr3_nt: TGCGCCAGCAGCTCGACGTTGGGAGGGAGCAATGAGCAGTTCTTC
v_call: TRBV21-1; d_call: NA; j_call: TRBJ1-3; clone_size: few; cdr3_aa: CASSKDRGQGVENTIYF; cdr3_nt: TGTGCCAGCAGCAAAGATCGAGGACAGGGGGTAGAAAACACCATATATTTT
v_call: TRBV10-3; d_call: TRBD1; j_call: TRBJ2-7; clone_size: NA; cdr3_aa: CAISEKTGAYEQYF; cdr3_nt: TGTGCCATCAGTGAGAAAACAGGGGCCTACGAGCAGTACTTC
v_call: TRBV6-5; d_call: TRBD2; j_call: TRBJ2-1; clone_size: NA; cdr3_aa: CASSYRGGRGDEQFF; cdr3_nt: TGTGCCAGCAGTTACCGGGGCGGGAGGGGGGATGAGCAGTTCTTC
v_call: TRBV6-2/TRBV6-3; d_call: TRBD1; j_call: TRBJ1-4; clone_size: NA; cdr3_aa: CASSYGGQGFNEKLFF; cdr3_nt: TGTGCCAGCAGTTACGGGGGACAGGGCTTTAATGAAAAACTGTTTTTT
v_call: TRBV28; d_call: NA; j_call: TRBJ2-7; clone_size: NA; cdr3_aa: CASSLNSYYEQYF; cdr3_nt: TGTGCCAGCAGTTTAAACAGCTACTACGAGCAGTACTTC
v_call: TRBV7-8; d_call: TRBD2; j_call: TRBJ2-1; clone_size: once; cdr3_aa: CASSLEGLAGGNEQFF; cdr3_nt: TGTGCCAGCAGCTTAGAGGGACTAGCGGGAGGCAATGAGCAGTTCTTC
v_call: TRBV6-4; d_call: NA; j_call: TRBJ2-1; clone_size: NA; cdr3_aa: CASSDEDEQFF; cdr3_nt: TGTGCCAGCAGTGACGAGGATGAGCAGTTCTTC
v_call: TRBV10-3; d_call: NA; j_call: TRBJ2-1; clone_size: NA; cdr3_aa: CAISQADYNEQFF; cdr3_nt: TGTGCCATCAGTCAAGCGGATTACAATGAGCAGTTCTTC
v_call: TRBV7-9; d_call: NA; j_call: TRBJ2-3; clone_size: NA; cdr3_aa: CASSPRTTGIGRTDTQYF; cdr3_nt: TGTGCCAGCAGCCCACGGACTACGGGTATCGGAAGGACAGATACGCAGTATTTT
v_call: TRBV5-6; d_call: NA; j_call: TRBJ1-5; clone_size: NA; cdr3_aa: CASSLGVGLSNQPQHF; cdr3_nt: TGTGCCAGCAGCTTGGGAGTGGGCCTTTCAAATCAGCCCCAGCATTTT
v_call: TRBV11-2; d_call: NA; j_call: TRBJ1-1; clone_size: NA; cdr3_aa: CASRTQGYTEAFF; cdr3_nt: TGTGCCAGCAGGACGCAGGGTTACACTGAAGCTTTCTTT
v_call: TRBV18; d_call: NA; j_call: TRBJ1-1; clone_size: NA; cdr3_aa: CASSPGRGDTEAFF; cdr3_nt: TGTGCCAGCTCACCAGGGAGGGGGGACACTGAAGCTTTCTTT
v_call: TRBV28; d_call: TRBD2; j_call: TRBJ2-1; clone_size: NA; cdr3_aa: CASSFGREQFF; cdr3_nt: TGTGCCAGCAGTTTCGGGAGGGAGCAGTTCTTC